This entry is about one TCR beta chain. V was clipped by 3 bases and J by 2 bases, with 20 bases between them. In germline, CDR1 is SQVTM, CDR2 ANQGSEA. This CDR3 spans 18 amino acids. The data stem from a study of T cell repertoires in cytomegalovirus infection. TCRdb itself ran the reads through MiXCR, one entry per CDR3 protein. The table has 150,000 or so distinct CDR3 sequences, over 15% seen once. This TCR came from a human donor in good health (CMV status not recorded). Some clones in this sample may be carry-over from other donors' samples. The sequencing sample was made of CD8+ T cells from PBMCs. V and J are TRBV29-1 and TRBJ2-6; D may be TRBD1 or TRBD2 (5 bases each). This chain's CDR3 is CSVDDRDPEEAGANVLTF. CDR3 nucleotides: TGCAGCGTTGACGACCGGGACCCTGAAGAGGCTGGGGCCAACGTCCTGACTTTC.